What follows is one T cell receptor beta chain and its context. As yet, its antigen is unknown. TCR beta was sequenced from blood CD8+ and CD4+ T cells. TEMRA cells underwent FACS enrichment and CD8+ and CD4+ T cells underwent negative isolation. Germline CDR1 SGHRS, CDR2 YFSETQ. The CDR3 sequence is 15 residues long. Deletions cut 1 base from V and 2 bases from J, with 12 bases between. The authors reverse transcribed roughly 0.5 to 1 ug RNA with random hexamers. Across 54 Vbeta and 13 Jbeta, TCR beta CDR3 was amplified with immunoSEQ multiplex PCR. A single record per CDR3 protein comes from TCRdb applying MiXCR to the immunoSEQ multiplex PCR reads. The data show 150,000 to 200,000 distinct CDR3 sequences, roughly 95% seen once. The data are from a study of CD8 T cells in Susac syndrome. Study results and caveats: The study recognized that the number of individuals in its TCR sequencing and HLA analysis was relatively small.

This rearrangement joins TRBV5-1 to TRBJ2-5; D tentatively fits TRBD1 or TRBD2 (6 bases each). Sequencing used CD4+ T cells from PBMCs. The TCR originated in a human donor in good health. The CDR3 spells CASSLTGALQETQYF. The CDR3 region has the DNA TGCGCCAGCAGCTTGACGGGGGCGCTACAAGAGACCCAGTACTTC.